Following are 29 T cell receptor beta chains from one sample sequenced in a study of PD-1 blockade in classical Hodgkin lymphoma. All trial patients relapsed after autologous stem cell transplantation. Clones were sequenced by immunoSEQ multiplex PCR, and TCRdb holds only the in-frame ones, with some missing. Of more than 45,000 clones in the sample, 80% to 95% were seen once. Here the sequenced sample was peripheral blood mononuclear cells (PBMCs), taken before the second cycle of nivolumab. Receptors originate from a human donor with classical Hodgkin lymphoma.

This CDR3 is CASSYSSANHGNTIYF. CDR3 DNA sequence: TGTGCCAGCAGTTACTCCTCGGCAAACCACGGAAACACCATATATTTT. The genes are TRBV6-5 and TRBJ1-3; D is unclear. Germline values: CDR1 MNHEY, CDR2 SVGAGI. V shed 0 bases and J shed 4 bases, with 13 bases lying between them. The CDR3 has 16 residues.

CDR3 amino acids: CASSLGGTGFNSPLHF. The CDR3 DNA reads TGTGCCAGCAGCTTAGGGGGGACAGGGTTTAATTCACCCCTCCACTTT. The chain recombines TRBV7-9 with TRBJ1-6, with 9 bases identical to TRBD1. After removal of 1 base from V and 6 bases from J, the junction contained 4 bases not matched to a gene. CDR1 is SEHNR and CDR2 is FQNEAQ in the germline V gene (reference sequence). CDR3 size: 16 residues.

The sample holds one count of this clone. The gene calls are TRBV19 and TRBJ1-5; D may be TRBD1 (6 bases). The germline gives CDR1 LNHDA, CDR2 SQIVND (reference sequence). The CDR3 totals 16 residues. Trimming cost V 6 bases and J 0 bases, with 15 bases left between them. CDR3 protein: CASSGRGRYSNQPQHF. The CDR3 nucleotides read TGTGCCAGTAGCGGCAGGGGCAGATATAGCAATCAGCCCCAGCATTTT.

The chain combines TRBV5-6 with TRBJ2-7, with 9 nucleotides matching TRBD1. Germline CDR1 reads SGHDT; CDR2 reads YYEEEE. Trimming took 4 bases from V and 6 from J; bases not matched to a gene: 17. There are 17 residues in the CDR3. This CDR3 is CASSPLRGQGRITEQYF. The CDR3 nucleotides read TGTGCCAGCAGCCCGTTACGGGGACAGGGAAGAATAACCGAGCAGTACTTC.

This chain connects TRBV9 to TRBJ1-4; D unresolved. Germline V lookup: CDR1 SGDLS, CDR2 YYNGEE. The CDR3 runs to 15 residues. Trimming took 3 bases from V and 5 from J, leaving 14 bases between them. CDR3 in amino acids: CASSAIHGPNEKLFF. Here the CDR3 DNA reads TGTGCCAGCAGCGCGATACACGGGCCCAATGAAAAACTGTTTTTT.

This clone was seen more than once but under ten times. The V and J genes are TRBV7-9 and TRBJ1-5; a weak D match, TRBD1 (5 bases). Germline values: CDR1 SEHNR, CDR2 FQNEAQ (reference sequence). This CDR3 comprises 14 residues. With 6 bases removed from V and 5 bases from J, the gap between germline ends came to 14 bases. This CDR3 reads CASSSQGEDQPQHF. CDR3 bases: TGTGCCAGCAGTTCTCAGGGTGAGGATCAGCCCCAGCATTTT.

J is TRBJ1-5 and V is TRBV13, with D unclear. CDR3 length: 14 amino acids. Looked up from germline, CDR1 is PRHDT and CDR2 is FYEKMQ (reference sequence). V was pared by 2 bases and J by 0 bases, with 5 bases between. This CDR3 is CASSLRDSNQPQHF. The CDR3 bases are TGTGCCAGCAGCTTAAGGGATAGCAATCAGCCCCAGCATTTT. Drawing the rest from reference TRBV13 and TRBJ1-5, the complete variable domain is AAGVIQSPRHLIKEKRETATLKCYPIPRHDTVYWYQQGPGQDPQFLISFYEKMQSDKGSIPDRFSAQQFSDYHSELNMSSLELGDSALYFCASSLRDSNQPQHFGDGTRLSIL.

The chain recombines TRBV19 with TRBJ1-5; D is unclear. From germline, CDR1 is LNHDA and CDR2 SQIVND (reference sequence). This CDR3 has 14 amino acids. V lost 5 bases and J 0 bases, leaving 8 bases between the germline ends. The CDR3 here is CASSSSHSNQPQHF. In DNA, the CDR3 is TGTGCCAGTAGTTCAAGCCATAGCAATCAGCCCCAGCATTTT.

The chain carries TRBV21-1 and TRBJ2-1; the DNA was not used to check the table's D call, TRBD1. TRBV21-1 is reported as a pseudogene. This CDR3 is built from 17 residues. CDR3 region: CASSKIYAGEFDDEQFF. The CDR3 coding sequence is TGTGCCAGCAGCAAAATCTACGCAGGGGAGTTTGACGATGAGCAGTTCTTC.

This chain links TRBV30 with TRBJ2-7; 9 bases align to TRBD1. This CDR3 is built from 14 residues. Trimming cost V 2 bases and J 3 bases; bases outside gene matches: 5. The germline V gene encodes CDR1 GTSNPN and CDR2 SVGIG (reference sequence). The CDR3 protein is CAWSSGTGSYEQYF. DNA of the CDR3: TGTGCCTGGAGTTCCGGGACAGGGAGCTACGAGCAGTACTTC.

Only one count was recorded for this clone. The chain recombines TRBV18 with TRBJ2-7, with D unresolved. The V end was cut by 1 base, the J end by 1 base, with 2 bases between. This CDR3 region has 12 residues. CDR1 and CDR2 (germline): KGHSH, LQKENI. CDR3 DNA sequence: TGTGCCAGCTCACCACTTTCCTACGAGCAGTACTTC. Its protein product is CASSPLSYEQYF.

The chain uses TRBV7-2 and TRBJ1-4; the match to TRBD1 covers 10 bases. V trimming: 3 bases; J trimming: 7 bases; junction bases outside the gene matches: 11. The CDR3 is 17 amino acids. Germline assignment: CDR1 SGHTA and CDR2 FQGNSA. The CDR3 here is CASSLRAGTGESEKLFF. CDR3 nucleotides: TGTGCCAGCAGCTTGCGGGCCGGGACAGGGGAGAGTGAAAAACTGTTTTTT. Combining the CDR3 with reference TRBV7-2 and TRBJ1-4 gives the whole variable domain GAGVSQSPSNKVTEKGKDVELRCDPISGHTALYWYRQSLGQGLEFLIYFQGNSAPDKSGLPSDRFSAERTGGSVSTLTIQRTQQEDSAVYLCASSLRAGTGESEKLFFGSGTQLSVL.

CDR3 nucleotides: TGTGCCAGCAGTGACAAAGCCACCGGGGAGCTGTTTTTT. Its translation: CASSDKATGELFF. The rearrangement joins TRBV6-4 to TRBJ2-2; D is ambiguous. Germline assignment: CDR1 MRHNA and CDR2 SNTAGT. V shed 2 bases and J shed 4 bases, with 5 bases lying between them. CDR3 length equals 13 residues.

The chain carries TRBV9 and TRBJ2-1, with TRBD2 matching 10 bases. The V gene's germline CDR1 is SGDLS and CDR2 YYNGEE. This CDR3 is built from 15 residues. The J segment lost 7 bases and the V segment lost 0 bases, leaving 4 bases of the junction unmatched. The CDR3 loop is CASSVGGTSANEQFF. The CDR3 DNA is TGTGCCAGCAGCGTAGGTGGGACTAGCGCGAATGAGCAGTTCTTC.

This chain joins TRBV11-3 and TRBJ2-6; D not resolved. From germline, CDR1 is SGHNT and CDR2 YENEEA. The germline V and J ends were trimmed by 3 bases and 2 bases, with 11 bases remaining between them. The CDR3 has 16 residues. In DNA form, the CDR3 reads TGTGCCAGCAGCTTCGGGTCTCATACTGGGGCCAACGTCCTGACTTTC. This translates into CASSFGSHTGANVLTF.

The gene calls are TRBV9 and TRBJ2-2; D possibly corresponds to TRBD2 (7 bases). V was clipped by 0 bases and J by 5 bases, with 17 bases between them. The CDR3 has 17 residues. Germline V CDR1 and CDR2: SGDLS, YYNGEE. CDR3 sequence: CASSVAPPGGGTGELFF. CDR3 DNA sequence: TGTGCCAGCAGCGTAGCTCCTCCGGGGGGCGGGACCGGGGAGCTGTTTTTT.

V gene TRBV4-3 combines with J gene TRBJ2-7; TRBD2 aligns across 10 bases. The germline gives CDR1 LGHNA, CDR2 YSLEER. V shed 4 bases and J 5 bases; nucleotides not matched to a gene: 11. The CDR3 totals 16 residues. The CDR3 bases are TGCGCCAGCAGCCTTGACTCTAGCGGGAGCCGCGACGAGCAGTACTTC. It yields the protein CASSLDSSGSRDEQYF.

V usage is TRBV9 and J usage is TRBJ1-1, with D unresolved. The CDR3 runs 12 residues. The V gene lost 2 bases and the J gene lost 7 bases, with 9 bases spanning the gap. The germline CDR1 and CDR2 sequences are SGDLS and YYNGEE. The CDR3 DNA reads as TGTGCCAGCAGCGTTGGGATGGGTGAAGCTTTCTTT. Translating gives CASSVGMGEAFF.

The V gene is TRBV27, the J gene TRBJ2-2; TRBD1 matches 10 bases. The CDR3 runs 17 residues. CDR1 MNHEY and CDR2 SMNVEV come from the germline V gene (reference sequence). V lost 3 bases and J lost 5; bases outside the gene matches: 9. CDR3 in amino acids: CASSFSGTGAVTGELFF. The CDR3 DNA sequence: TGTGCCAGCAGTTTCTCCGGGACAGGGGCTGTTACCGGGGAGCTGTTTTTT.

This sequence joins TRBV28 and TRBJ2-4, with D possibly TRBD1 on 6 matching bases. The CDR3 totals 14 residues. CDR1 and CDR2 (germline): MDHEN, SYDVKM. Trimming cost V 4 bases and J 8 bases, with 15 bases left between them. CDR3 residues: CASSYQVRGDIQYF. CDR3 nucleotide sequence: TGTGCCAGCAGTTACCAAGTCAGGGGAGACATTCAGTACTTC.

The chain carries TRBV27 and TRBJ1-6; no clear D. This CDR3 comprises 14 residues. Germline CDR1 reads MNHEY; CDR2 reads SMNVEV (reference sequence). V was trimmed by 3 bases and J by 8 bases, leaving 11 bases between them. The chain's CDR3 is CASSLVGYDSPLHF. The CDR3 DNA reads TGTGCCAGCAGTTTGGTGGGGTATGATTCACCCCTCCACTTT.

The chain carries TRBV6-6 and TRBJ1-2; TRBD1 aligns across 7 bases. Germline-derived CDR1 and CDR2 are MNHNY and SVGAGI (reference sequence). The CDR3 is 14 residues long. The V gene end was trimmed by 10 bases and the J gene end by 0 bases; junction bases not matched to a gene: 8. The CDR3 loop reads CATTTGVTNYGYTF. In DNA form, the CDR3 reads TGTGCCACTACTACAGGGGTGACTAACTATGGCTACACCTTC.

In its sample, this clone was seen a few times. The chain combines TRBV11-1 with TRBJ2-7; 9 nucleotides match TRBD1. The trim removed 4 bases at V and 1 base at J, leaving 8 bases unmatched. The V gene's germline CDR1 is SGHAT and CDR2 FQDESV (reference sequence). CDR3 length: 16 amino acids. The CDR3 DNA is TGTGCCAGCAGCTCGTCGGGACAGGGAATATCCTACGAGCAGTACTTC. Encoded protein: CASSSSGQGISYEQYF.

The J gene is TRBJ2-1, the V gene TRBV7-3; TRBD2 is a possible D gene (5 bases). This CDR3 comprises 16 residues. V was cut by 3 bases and J by 2 bases, with 14 bases left in between. Germline CDR1 is SGHTA and CDR2 is FQGTGA. This CDR3 reads CASSLTFGKAYNEQFF. The CDR3, as DNA: TGTGCCAGCAGCTTGACCTTCGGGAAAGCCTACAATGAGCAGTTCTTC.

The chain has TRBV28 and TRBJ2-4; 10 bases are a match to TRBD2. The V segment lost 6 bases and the J segment 2 bases; nucleotides outside the gene matches: 10. This CDR3 is 17 amino acids long. CDR1 is MDHEN and CDR2 is SYDVKM in the germline V gene. The DNA of the CDR3 is TGTGCCAGCAGGAGCGGGAGGGCCGGGTTATCCAAAAACATTCAGTACTTC. Translating it yields CASRSGRAGLSKNIQYF.

The chain carries TRBV28 and TRBJ2-5; D possibly matches TRBD1 or TRBD2 (5 bases each). The CDR3 covers 14 residues. Trimming removed 3 bases at V and 5 bases at J, with 13 bases between. The germline CDR1 and CDR2 sequences are MDHEN and SYDVKM. CDR3 bases: TGTGCCAGCAGTTTCACCGGGACCCGGGAGACCCAGTACTTC. Protein: CASSFTGTRETQYF.

The CDR3 bases are TGTGCCAGCAGTACGGGACTCTATGGCTACACCTTC. Amino acids: CASSTGLYGYTF. The rearrangement joins TRBV28 to TRBJ1-2, with D possibly matching TRBD1 (5 bases). Germline CDR1 reads MDHEN; CDR2 reads SYDVKM. V was pared by 5 bases and J by 4 bases, with 8 bases between. This CDR3 region has 12 residues.

The CDR3 coding sequence is TGTGCCAGCAGCTCACCTTTGAATGAGCAGTTCTTC. Translated, it gives CASSSPLNEQFF. The chain recombines TRBV7-9 with TRBJ2-1; D is undetermined. Trimming removed 4 bases from V and 7 bases from J, with 8 bases in between. Germline CDR1 is SEHNR and CDR2 is FQNEAQ (reference sequence). The CDR3 extends over 12 amino acids. The complete variable domain, with remaining parts taken from reference TRBV7-9 and TRBJ2-1, reads DTGVSQNPRHKITKRGQNVTFRCDPISEHNRLYWYRQTLGQGPEFLTYFQNEAQLEKSRLLSDRFSAERPKGSFSTLEIQRTEQGDSAMYLCASSSPLNEQFFGPGTRLTVL.

The chain carries TRBV28 and TRBJ1-1; TRBD1 agrees at 7 bases. Losses at the gene ends were 5 bases for V and 6 bases for J; bases not matched to a gene: 12. The germline V gene has CDR1 MDHEN and CDR2 SYDVKM. The CDR3 totals 15 residues. CDR3 DNA: TGTGCCAGCAGTCCCAGGGGGGGGACAGAGCCTGAAGCTTTCTTT. It yields the protein CASSPRGGTEPEAFF. The full variable domain, completed using reference TRBV28 and TRBJ1-1, is DVKVTQSSRYLVKRTGEKVFLECVQDMDHENMFWYRQDPGLGLRLIYFSYDVKMKEKGDIPEGYSVSREKKERFSLILESASTNQTSMYLCASSPRGGTEPEAFFGQGTRLTVV.